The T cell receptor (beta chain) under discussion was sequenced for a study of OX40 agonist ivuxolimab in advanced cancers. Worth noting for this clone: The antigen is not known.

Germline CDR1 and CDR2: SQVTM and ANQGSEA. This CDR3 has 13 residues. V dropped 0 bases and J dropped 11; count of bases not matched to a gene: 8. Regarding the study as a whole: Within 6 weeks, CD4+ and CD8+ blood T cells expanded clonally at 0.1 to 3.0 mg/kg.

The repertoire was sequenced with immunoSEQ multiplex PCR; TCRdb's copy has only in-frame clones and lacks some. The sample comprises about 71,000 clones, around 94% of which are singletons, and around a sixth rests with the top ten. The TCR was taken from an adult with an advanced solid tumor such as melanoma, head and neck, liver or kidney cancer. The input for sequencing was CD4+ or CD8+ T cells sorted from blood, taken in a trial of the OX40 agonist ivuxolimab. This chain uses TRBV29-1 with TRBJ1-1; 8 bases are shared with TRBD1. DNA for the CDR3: TGCAGCGTTGAAGATCGGGCAGGGGGCTTGGCTTTCTTT. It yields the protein CSVEDRAGGLAFF.